This note documents a single TCR beta chain sequence. Its antigen remains unknown. The CDR3 loop spans 14 amino acids. Germline CDR1 MDHEN, CDR2 SYDVKM. The germline V and J ends were trimmed by 5 bases and 6 bases, with 13 bases remaining between them. The data originate from a study of cytomegalovirus exposure and HLA in healthy donors. Study overall: The 600 to 800 first-cohort repertoires shared a platform with the 130 or so validation repertoires, as reported in a later analysis. General study findings and limits: The majority of TCR sequences were rare, yet some public TCRs appeared in many donors.

Only in-frame clones appear in the TCRdb table, and some are missing; sequencing was by immunoSEQ multiplex PCR. The table has some 250,000 clones, around 88% seen once. The gene calls are TRBV28 and TRBJ1-4; tentative D call: TRBD1 (5 bases). The sequence was obtained from a woman aged 25 to 39 in good health and CMV-seropositive. Material for sequencing was PBMCs. This chain's CDR3 is CASSTPGTYEKLFF. The CDR3 region has the DNA TGTGCCAGCAGTACCCCAGGGACTTATGAAAAACTGTTTTTT.